The source of this T cell receptor (beta chain) is a study of glioma-infiltrating T cells after dendritic cell vaccination. Input was around 1.9 ug genomic DNA, or all available if less. Primers: 60 V beta forward and 13 J beta reverse. Sequencing was performed with immunoSEQ multiplex PCR; in TCRdb, only in-frame clones are kept and a portion is missing. The sample lists some 90,000 clones; over 75% were seen once. Noted time point: after dendritic cell vaccination, including at tumor progression/relapse. Only patients with spare fresh-frozen tumor and over two years of follow-up were included. Blood PBMC samples: pre-vaccination, two weeks post third vaccination, and at tumor progression. CDR1 MNHNY and CDR2 SVGAGI come from the germline V gene (reference sequence). The CDR3 loop spans 14 amino acids. The ends lost 6 bases at V and 0 bases at J; junction bases unmatched: 5.

The rearrangement joins TRBV6-6 to TRBJ2-7; TRBD1 matches 7 bases. The receptor was isolated from a human donor with glioblastoma. This specimen was blood, taken after dendritic cell vaccination. The CDR3 protein is CASRAWDSSYEQYF. The CDR3 bases are TGTGCCAGCAGGGCGTGGGACAGCTCCTACGAGCAGTACTTC.